The sequence of this T cell receptor (beta chain) was determined in a study of blood T cell repertoires in COVID-19. This CDR3 comprises 12 residues. CDR1 and CDR2 (germline): SSHAT, FNYEAQ (reference sequence). As for this clone: The germline gene is not matched at one end of the junction; a read error may be the cause.

In the study's own analysis: How many nucleated cells were present was estimated from reference gene primer amplification. Measured with immunoSEQ multiplex PCR; TCRdb has only the in-frame clones, and not every one. Clone size and the V and J calls come from that table; the DNA yielded D and trimming. The data contain over 200,000 clones, 80% to 90% of them singletons. Sample: peripheral blood. The chain uses TRBV7-7 and TRBJ2-2; D is unresolved. The origin of this receptor is a woman aged 40 to 50 with active or convalescent COVID-19. The CDR3 here is CASSEYGGELFF. The CDR3 region has the DNA TGTGCTAGCAGCGAGTATGGCGGGGAGCTGTTTTTT.